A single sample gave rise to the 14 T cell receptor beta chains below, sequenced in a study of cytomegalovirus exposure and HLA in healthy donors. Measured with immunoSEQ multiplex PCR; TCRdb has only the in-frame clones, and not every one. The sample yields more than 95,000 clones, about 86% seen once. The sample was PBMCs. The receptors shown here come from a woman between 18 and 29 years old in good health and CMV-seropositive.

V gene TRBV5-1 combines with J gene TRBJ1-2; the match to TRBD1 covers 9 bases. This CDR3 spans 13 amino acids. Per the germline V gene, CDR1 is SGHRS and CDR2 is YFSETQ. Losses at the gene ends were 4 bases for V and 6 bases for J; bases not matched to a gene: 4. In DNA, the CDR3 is TGCGCCAGCAGCCGGACAGGGGAGCATGGCTACACCTTC. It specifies CASSRTGEHGYTF.

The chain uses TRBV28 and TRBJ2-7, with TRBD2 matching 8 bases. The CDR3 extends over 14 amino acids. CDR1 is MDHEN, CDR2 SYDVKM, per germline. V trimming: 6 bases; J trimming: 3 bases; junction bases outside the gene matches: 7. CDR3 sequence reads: CASSPGLVDYEQYF. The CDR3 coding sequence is TGTGCCAGCAGCCCGGGACTAGTTGACTACGAGCAGTACTTC. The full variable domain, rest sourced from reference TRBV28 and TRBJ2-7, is DVKVTQSSRYLVKRTGEKVFLECVQDMDHENMFWYRQDPGLGLRLIYFSYDVKMKEKGDIPEGYSVSREKKERFSLILESASTNQTSMYLCASSPGLVDYEQYFGPGTRLTVT.

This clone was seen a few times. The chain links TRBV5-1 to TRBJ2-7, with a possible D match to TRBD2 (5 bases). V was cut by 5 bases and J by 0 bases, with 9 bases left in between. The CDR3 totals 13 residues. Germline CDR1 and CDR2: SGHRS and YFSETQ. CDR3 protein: CASSSGSSYEQYF. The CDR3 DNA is TGCGCCAGCAGTTCGGGGAGCTCCTACGAGCAGTACTTC.

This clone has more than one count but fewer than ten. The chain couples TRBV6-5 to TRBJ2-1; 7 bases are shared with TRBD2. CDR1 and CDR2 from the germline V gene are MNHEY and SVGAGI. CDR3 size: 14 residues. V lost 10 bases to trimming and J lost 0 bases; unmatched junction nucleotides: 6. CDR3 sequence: CATIAGASYNEQFF. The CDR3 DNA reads TGTGCCACCATTGCGGGAGCCTCCTACAATGAGCAGTTCTTC.

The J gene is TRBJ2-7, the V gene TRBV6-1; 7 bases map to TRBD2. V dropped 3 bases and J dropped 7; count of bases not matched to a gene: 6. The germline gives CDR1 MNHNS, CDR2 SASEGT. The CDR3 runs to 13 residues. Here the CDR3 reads CASSERDYKEQYF. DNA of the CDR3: TGTGCCAGCAGTGAGAGGGACTATAAAGAGCAGTACTTC.

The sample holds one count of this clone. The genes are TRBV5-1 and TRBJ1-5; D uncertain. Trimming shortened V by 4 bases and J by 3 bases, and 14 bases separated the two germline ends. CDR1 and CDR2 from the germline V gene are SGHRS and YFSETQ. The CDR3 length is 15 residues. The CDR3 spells CASSPNPGYNQPQHF. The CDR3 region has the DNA TGCGCCAGCAGCCCGAATCCAGGCTACAATCAGCCCCAGCATTTT.

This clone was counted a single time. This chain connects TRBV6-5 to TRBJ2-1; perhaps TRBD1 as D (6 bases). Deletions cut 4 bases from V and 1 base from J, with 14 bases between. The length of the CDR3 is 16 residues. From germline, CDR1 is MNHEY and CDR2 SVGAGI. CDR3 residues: CASSLTGTLSYNEQFF. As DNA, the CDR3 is TGTGCCAGCAGTTTAACCGGGACACTGTCCTACAATGAGCAGTTCTTC.

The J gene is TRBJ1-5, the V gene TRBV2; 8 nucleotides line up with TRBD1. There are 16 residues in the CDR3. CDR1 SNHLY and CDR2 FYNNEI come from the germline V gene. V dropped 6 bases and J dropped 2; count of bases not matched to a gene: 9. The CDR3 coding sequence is TGTGCCAGCAGAGGTCCAGGGGGCGACGGCAATCAGCCCCAGCATTTT. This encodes CASRGPGGDGNQPQHF.

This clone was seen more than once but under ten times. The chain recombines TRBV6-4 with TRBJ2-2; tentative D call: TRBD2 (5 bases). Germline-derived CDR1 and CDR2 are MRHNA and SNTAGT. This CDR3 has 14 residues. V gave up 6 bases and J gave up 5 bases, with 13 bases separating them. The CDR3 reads CASSYEEDTGELFF. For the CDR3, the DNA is TGTGCCAGCAGCTACGAGGAGGATACCGGGGAGCTGTTTTTT.

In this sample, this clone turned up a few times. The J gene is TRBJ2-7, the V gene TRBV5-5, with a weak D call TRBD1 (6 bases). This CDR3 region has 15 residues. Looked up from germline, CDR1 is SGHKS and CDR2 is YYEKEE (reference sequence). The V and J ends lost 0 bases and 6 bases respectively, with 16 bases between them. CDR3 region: CASSLVGQGFIEQYF. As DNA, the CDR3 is TGTGCCAGCAGCTTGGTCGGTCAGGGGTTCATCGAGCAGTACTTC.

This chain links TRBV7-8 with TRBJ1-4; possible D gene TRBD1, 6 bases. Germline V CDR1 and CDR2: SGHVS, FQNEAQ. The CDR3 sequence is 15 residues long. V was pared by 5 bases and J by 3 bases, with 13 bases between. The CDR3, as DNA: TGTGCCAGCAGCATGCGGGGGCAGGCTAATGAAAAACTGTTTTTT. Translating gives CASSMRGQANEKLFF.

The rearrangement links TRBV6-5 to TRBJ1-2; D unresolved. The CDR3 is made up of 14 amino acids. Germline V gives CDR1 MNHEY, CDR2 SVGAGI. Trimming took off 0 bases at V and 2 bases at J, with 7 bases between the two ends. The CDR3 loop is CASSYSHKNYGYTF. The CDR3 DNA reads TGTGCCAGCAGTTACTCGCACAAAAACTATGGCTACACCTTC.

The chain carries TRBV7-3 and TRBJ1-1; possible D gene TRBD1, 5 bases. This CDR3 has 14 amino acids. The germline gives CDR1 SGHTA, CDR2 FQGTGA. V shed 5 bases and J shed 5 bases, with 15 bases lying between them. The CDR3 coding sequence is TGTGCCAGCAGCGCTCAGGGTCAAGGTACTGAAGCTTTCTTT. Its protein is CASSAQGQGTEAFF.

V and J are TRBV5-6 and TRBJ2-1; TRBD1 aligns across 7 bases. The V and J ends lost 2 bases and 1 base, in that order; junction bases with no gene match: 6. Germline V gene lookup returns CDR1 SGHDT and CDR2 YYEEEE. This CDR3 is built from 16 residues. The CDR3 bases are TGTGCCAGCAGCTTCTTCCGGGACAGTTCCTACAATGAGCAGTTCTTC. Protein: CASSFFRDSSYNEQFF.